Sequencing of this T cell receptor beta chain was carried out in a study of control samples from healthy donors and cancer patients. Method: immunoSEQ multiplex PCR; TCRdb's copy keeps in-frame clones and lacks some. The table has about 170,000 clones, 70% to 90% seen once; the top ten hold 12%. The receptor was isolated from a man aged 30 to 39 in good health. Sequenced input: blood.

CDR3 sequence (DNA): TGTGCCAGCAGTTCCCTCCGGGACCGAAACACCATATATTTT. Translation: CASSSLRDRNTIYF. The chain carries TRBV6-7 and TRBJ1-3; D might be TRBD1 (5 bases). TRBV6-7 is an open reading frame, and its role is uncertain. The CDR3 is 14 residues long. Trimming pared 4 bases from V and 5 bases from J, leaving 12 bases between.